The rows below give T cell receptor beta chains drawn from one sample of a study of shared clonotypes between healthy human individuals. Assay used: immunoSEQ multiplex PCR; TCRdb lists only in-frame clones, some missing. The data show about 2.5 million clones, just under 95% seen once. Sequenced sample: naive CD4+ T cells from PBMCs. These receptors were taken from a man in his late teens or twenties in good health. Some clones in this sample may be carry-over from other donors' samples. Both conserved end residues are part of each CDR3. D genes are given only for firm matches.

TRBV10-1	-	TRBJ2-7	CASSESAGRKGQYYEQYF	TGCGCCAGCAGTGAGTCGGCGGGCAGAAAAGGCCAATACTACGAGCAGTACTTC
TRBV5-1	-	TRBJ2-1	CASSSAGGSRTYNEQFF	TGCGCCAGCAGCTCCGCCGGGGGAAGCCGAACCTACAATGAGCAGTTCTTC
TRBV21-1	-	TRBJ1-5	CASSKGASNSNQPQHF	TGTGCCAGCAGCAAAGGGGCCAGTAATAGCAATCAGCCCCAGCATTTT
TRBV5-8	TRBD2	TRBJ2-5	CAGSPGLAQETQYF	TGTGCCGGGTCCCCGGGACTAGCACAGGAGACCCAGTACTTC
TRBV2	TRBD2	TRBJ2-5	CASSDFYGRALQTQYF	TGTGCCAGCAGTGACTTCTACGGGAGGGCCTTACAGACCCAGTACTTC
TRBV5-4	-	TRBJ1-2	CASSSTGDYGYTF	TGTGCCAGCAGCTCGACGGGTGACTATGGCTACACCTTC
TRBV11-2	TRBD2	TRBJ2-1	CASSSRTSGGYNEQFF	TGTGCCAGCAGCTCCCGGACTAGCGGGGGCTACAATGAGCAGTTCTTC
TRBV2	-	TRBJ2-7	CASYWGSTYEQYF	TGTGCCAGCTACTGGGGGTCAACCTACGAGCAGTACTTC
TRBV7-6	-	TRBJ1-2	CASSLGFGYGYTF	TGTGCCAGCAGCTTAGGGTTTGGATATGGCTACACCTTC
TRBV28	-	TRBJ1-2	CASSDAGSTINGYTF	TGTGCCAGCAGTGATGCAGGGTCTACGATTAATGGCTACACCTTC
TRBV5-1	-	TRBJ2-7	CASSLVPLVRQTSYEQYF	TGCGCCAGCAGCTTGGTCCCTCTGGTACGACAGACATCCTACGAGCAGTACTTC
TRBV5-5	-	TRBJ2-7	CASSLLRGAYEQYF	TGTGCCAGCAGTCTCTTAAGGGGCGCTTACGAGCAGTACTTC
TRBV9	TRBD2	TRBJ2-3	CASSKRTSGRDTQYF	TGTGCCAGCAGCAAACGGACTAGCGGGAGAGATACGCAGTATTTT
TRBV5-1	-	TRBJ1-2	CASSLDPTPGYDYGYTF	TGCGCCAGCAGCTTGGATCCCACGCCAGGGTATGACTATGGCTACACCTTC
TRBV6-1	TRBD1	TRBJ1-1	CASSEGQGDTEAFF	TGTGCCAGCAGTGAGGGACAGGGGGACACTGAAGCTTTCTTT
TRBV30	TRBD1	TRBJ2-6	CAWSVGVRGRWSGANVLTF	TGTGCCTGGAGTGTCGGGGTAAGGGGGCGCTGGTCTGGGGCCAACGTCCTGACTTTC
TRBV2	TRBD1	TRBJ2-7	CASSGTGLYEQYF	TGTGCCAGCAGTGGGACAGGGCTCTACGAGCAGTACTTC